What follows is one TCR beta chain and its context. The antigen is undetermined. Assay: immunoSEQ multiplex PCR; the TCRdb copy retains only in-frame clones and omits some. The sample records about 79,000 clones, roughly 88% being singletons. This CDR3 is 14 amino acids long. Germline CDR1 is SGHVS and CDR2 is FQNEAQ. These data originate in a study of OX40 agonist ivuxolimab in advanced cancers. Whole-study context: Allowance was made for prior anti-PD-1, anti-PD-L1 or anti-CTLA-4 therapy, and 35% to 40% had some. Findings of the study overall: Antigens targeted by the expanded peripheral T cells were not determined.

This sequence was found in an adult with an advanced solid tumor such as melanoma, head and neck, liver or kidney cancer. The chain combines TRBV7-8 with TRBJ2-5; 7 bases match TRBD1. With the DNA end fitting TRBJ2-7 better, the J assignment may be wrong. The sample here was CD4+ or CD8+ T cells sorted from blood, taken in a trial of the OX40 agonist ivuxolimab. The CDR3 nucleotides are TGTGCCAGCAGCTCGCCACAGGGGTTCAACGAGCAGTACTTC. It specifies CASSSPQGFNEQYF.